This T cell receptor beta chain was obtained from a study of regulatory T cells in long-lasting Graves disease. TCR beta libraries were built with iRepertoire HTBI primers and Arm-PCR of CDR3 regions. From the multiplex PCR reads, TCRdb called clonotypes with MiXCR, one entry per CDR3 protein. In the table there are roughly 560,000 distinct CDR3 sequences, around 15% of which are singletons. Germline CDR1 and CDR2: LNHNV and YYDKDF (reference sequence). Deletions cut 1 base from V and 4 bases from J, with 10 bases between. The CDR3 spans 14 residues. The time point denotes: newly diagnosed GD, antithyroid drugs for less than 3 months. RNA isolated from PBMCs was used to make the TCR library. These data also featured in a second study, about T cells in Graves' hyperthyroidism and ophthalmopathy.

The sample here was peripheral blood mononuclear cells (PBMCs), taken at new diagnosis, from a patient treated with antithyroid drugs. The clonotype was recovered from a middle-aged woman with Graves disease. This chain connects TRBV15 to TRBJ2-5; no definite D call. The CDR3 reads CATSRGAAGETQYF. CDR3 in DNA: TGTGCCACCAGCAGAGGAGCAGCCGGAGAGACCCAGTACTTC.